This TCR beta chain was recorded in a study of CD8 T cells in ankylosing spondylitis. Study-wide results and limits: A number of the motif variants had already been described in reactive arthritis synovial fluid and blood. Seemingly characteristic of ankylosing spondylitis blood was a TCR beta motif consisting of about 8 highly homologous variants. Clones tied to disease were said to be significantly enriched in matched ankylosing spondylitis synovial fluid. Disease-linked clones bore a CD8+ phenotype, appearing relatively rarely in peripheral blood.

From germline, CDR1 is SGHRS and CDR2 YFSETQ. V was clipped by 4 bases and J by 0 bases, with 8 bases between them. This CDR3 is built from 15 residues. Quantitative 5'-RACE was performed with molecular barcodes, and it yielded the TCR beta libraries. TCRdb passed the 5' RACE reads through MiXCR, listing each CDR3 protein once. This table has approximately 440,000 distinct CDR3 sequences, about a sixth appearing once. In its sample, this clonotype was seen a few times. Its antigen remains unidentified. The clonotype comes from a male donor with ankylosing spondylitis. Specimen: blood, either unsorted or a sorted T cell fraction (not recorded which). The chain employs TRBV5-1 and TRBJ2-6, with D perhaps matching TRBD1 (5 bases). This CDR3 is CASSRTGSGANVLTF. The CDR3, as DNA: TGCGCCAGCAGCCGCACAGGCTCTGGGGCCAACGTCCTGACTTTC.